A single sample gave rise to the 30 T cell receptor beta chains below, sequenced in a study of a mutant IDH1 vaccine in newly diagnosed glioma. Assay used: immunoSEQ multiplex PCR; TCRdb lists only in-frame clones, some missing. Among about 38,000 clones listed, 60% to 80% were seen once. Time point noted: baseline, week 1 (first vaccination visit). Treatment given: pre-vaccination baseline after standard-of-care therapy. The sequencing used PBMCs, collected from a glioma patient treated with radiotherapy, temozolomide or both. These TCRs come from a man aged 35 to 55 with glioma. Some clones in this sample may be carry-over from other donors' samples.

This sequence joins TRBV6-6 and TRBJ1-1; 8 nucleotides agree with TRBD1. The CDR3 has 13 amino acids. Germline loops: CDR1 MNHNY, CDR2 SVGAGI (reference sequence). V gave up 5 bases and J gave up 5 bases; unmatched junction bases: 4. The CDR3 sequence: CASSETGETEAFF. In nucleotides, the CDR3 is TGTGCCAGCAGTGAGACAGGGGAGACTGAAGCTTTCTTT.

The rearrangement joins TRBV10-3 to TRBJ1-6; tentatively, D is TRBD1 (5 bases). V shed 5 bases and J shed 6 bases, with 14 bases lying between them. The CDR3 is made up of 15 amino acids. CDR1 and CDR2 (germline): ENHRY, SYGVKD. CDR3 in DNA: TGTGCCATCAGTCCGGGGCTCACCTCTAATTCACCCCTCCACTTT. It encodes CAISPGLTSNSPLHF.

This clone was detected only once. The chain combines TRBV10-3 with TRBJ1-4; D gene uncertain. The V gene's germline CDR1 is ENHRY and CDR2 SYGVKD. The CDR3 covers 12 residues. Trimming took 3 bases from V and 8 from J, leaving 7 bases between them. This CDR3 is CAISDHQEKLFF. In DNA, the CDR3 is TGTGCCATCAGTGACCACCAGGAAAAACTGTTTTTT.

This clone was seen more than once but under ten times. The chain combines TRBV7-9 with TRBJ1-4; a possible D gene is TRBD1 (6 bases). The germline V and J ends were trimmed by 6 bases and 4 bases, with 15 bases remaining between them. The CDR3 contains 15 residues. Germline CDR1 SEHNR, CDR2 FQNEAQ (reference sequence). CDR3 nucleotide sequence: TGTGCCAGCAGTCCTCGACAGGCGCTTAATGAAAAACTGTTTTTT. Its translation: CASSPRQALNEKLFF.

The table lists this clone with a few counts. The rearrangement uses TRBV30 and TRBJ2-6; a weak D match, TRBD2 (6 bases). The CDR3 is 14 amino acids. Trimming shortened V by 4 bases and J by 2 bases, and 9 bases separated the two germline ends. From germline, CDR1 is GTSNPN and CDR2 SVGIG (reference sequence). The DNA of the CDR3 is TGTGCCTGGACAACGGGGGCTGGGGCCAACGTCCTGACTTTC. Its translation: CAWTTGAGANVLTF. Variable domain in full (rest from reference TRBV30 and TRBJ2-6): SQTIHQWPATLVQPVGSPLSLECTVEGTSNPNLYWYRQAAGRGLQLLFYSVGIGQISSEVPQNLSASRPQDRQFILSSKKLLLSDSGFYLCAWTTGAGANVLTFGAGSRLTVL.

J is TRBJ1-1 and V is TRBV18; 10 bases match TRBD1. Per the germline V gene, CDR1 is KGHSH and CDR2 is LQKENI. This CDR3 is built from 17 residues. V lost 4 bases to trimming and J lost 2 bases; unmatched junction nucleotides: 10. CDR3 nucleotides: TGTGCCAGCTCACTAAAGGCGGGACAGGGGTCTAACACTGAAGCTTTCTTT. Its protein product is CASSLKAGQGSNTEAFF. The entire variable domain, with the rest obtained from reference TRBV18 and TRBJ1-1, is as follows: NAGVMQNPRHLVRRRGQEARLRCSPMKGHSHVYWYRQLPEEGLKFMVYLQKENIIDESGMPKERFSAEFPKEGPSILRIQQVVRGDSAAYFCASSLKAGQGSNTEAFFGQGTRLTVV.

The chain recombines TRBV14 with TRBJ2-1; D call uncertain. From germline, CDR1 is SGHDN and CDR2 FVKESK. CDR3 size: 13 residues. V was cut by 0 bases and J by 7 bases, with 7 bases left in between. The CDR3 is CASSQDGWNEQFF. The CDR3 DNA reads TGTGCCAGCAGCCAAGATGGGTGGAATGAGCAGTTCTTC.

This CDR3 reads CAISEIRGADEQYF. The CDR3 DNA is TGTGCCATCAGTGAAATCAGGGGCGCGGACGAGCAGTACTTC. This chain joins TRBV10-3 and TRBJ2-7; tentatively, D is TRBD1 (6 bases). The ends were cut back, 3 bases at V and 5 bases at J, with 14 bases in the middle. The CDR3 runs to 14 residues. CDR1 is ENHRY and CDR2 is SYGVKD in the germline V gene.

DNA for the CDR3: TGTGCCAGCTCACCTTCGACAGCGAGCCCCTACGAGCAGTACTTC. This codes for CASSPSTASPYEQYF. The genes are TRBV18 and TRBJ2-7, with D tentatively TRBD1 (5 bases). Germline-derived CDR1 and CDR2 are KGHSH and LQKENI. This CDR3 has 15 residues. V dropped 3 bases and J dropped 2 bases, with 14 bases sitting between them.

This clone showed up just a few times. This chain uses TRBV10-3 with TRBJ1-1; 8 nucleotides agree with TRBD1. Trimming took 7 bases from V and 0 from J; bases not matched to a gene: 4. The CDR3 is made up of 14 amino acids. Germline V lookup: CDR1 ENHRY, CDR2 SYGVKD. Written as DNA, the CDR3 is TGTGCCATCACCAGGGGGCCTTTGAACACTGAAGCTTTCTTT. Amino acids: CAITRGPLNTEAFF.

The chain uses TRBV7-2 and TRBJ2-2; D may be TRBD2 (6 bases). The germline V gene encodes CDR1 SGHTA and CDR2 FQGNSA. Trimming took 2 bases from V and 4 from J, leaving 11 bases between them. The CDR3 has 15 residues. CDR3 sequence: CASSLMIGSTGELFF. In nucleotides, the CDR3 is TGTGCCAGCAGCTTAATGATCGGGAGCACCGGGGAGCTGTTTTTT.

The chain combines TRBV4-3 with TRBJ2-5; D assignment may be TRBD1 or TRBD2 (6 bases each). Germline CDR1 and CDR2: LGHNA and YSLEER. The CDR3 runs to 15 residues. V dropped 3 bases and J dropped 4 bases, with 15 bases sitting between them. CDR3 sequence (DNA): TGCGCCAGCAGCCAGTCAGTAGGGGGGAGAGAGACCCAGTACTTC. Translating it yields CASSQSVGGRETQYF.

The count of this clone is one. CDR3 loop: CASSEERAGRTKYF. CDR3 bases: TGTGCCAGCAGTGAAGAACGGGCAGGGAGAACGAAGTACTTC. The chain combines TRBV6-1 with TRBJ2-7; tentatively, D is TRBD1 or TRBD2 (5 bases each). Germline assignment: CDR1 MNHNS and CDR2 SASEGT. The CDR3 is 14 residues long. V lost 1 base, J lost 11 bases, and 18 bases lay in between.

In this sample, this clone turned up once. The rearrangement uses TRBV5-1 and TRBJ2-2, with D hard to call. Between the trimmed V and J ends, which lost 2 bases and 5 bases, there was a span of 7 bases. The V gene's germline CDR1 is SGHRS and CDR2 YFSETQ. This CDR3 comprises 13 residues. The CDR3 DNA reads TGCGCCAGCAGCTTTTACAATACCGGGGAGCTGTTTTTT. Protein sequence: CASSFYNTGELFF.

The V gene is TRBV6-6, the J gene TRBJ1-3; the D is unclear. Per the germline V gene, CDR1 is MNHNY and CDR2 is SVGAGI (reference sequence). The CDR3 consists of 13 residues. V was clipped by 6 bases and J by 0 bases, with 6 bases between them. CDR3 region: CASSGLSGNTIYF. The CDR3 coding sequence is TGTGCCAGCAGCGGCCTCTCTGGAAACACCATATATTTT.

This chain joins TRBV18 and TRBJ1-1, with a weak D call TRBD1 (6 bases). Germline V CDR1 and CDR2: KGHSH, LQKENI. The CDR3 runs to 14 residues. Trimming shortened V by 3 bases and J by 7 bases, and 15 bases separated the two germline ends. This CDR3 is CASSPTTDRIEAFF. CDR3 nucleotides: TGTGCCAGCTCACCGACTACTGACAGGATTGAAGCTTTCTTT. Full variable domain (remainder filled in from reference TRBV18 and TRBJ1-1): NAGVMQNPRHLVRRRGQEARLRCSPMKGHSHVYWYRQLPEEGLKFMVYLQKENIIDESGMPKERFSAEFPKEGPSILRIQQVVRGDSAAYFCASSPTTDRIEAFFGQGTRLTVV.

The CDR3 loop is CASSGLAPTGELFF. CDR3 bases: TGTGCCAGCTCGGGACTAGCGCCTACCGGGGAGCTGTTTTTT. This chain joins TRBV2 and TRBJ2-2, with 10 bases lining up with TRBD2. V was clipped by 8 bases and J by 5 bases; unmatched bases: 5. The CDR3 length is 14 residues. Germline values: CDR1 SNHLY, CDR2 FYNNEI.

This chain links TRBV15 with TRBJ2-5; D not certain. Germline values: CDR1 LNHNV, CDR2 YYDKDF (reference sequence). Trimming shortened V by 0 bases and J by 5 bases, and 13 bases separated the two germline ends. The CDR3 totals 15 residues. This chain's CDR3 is CATSRDPKRAETQYF. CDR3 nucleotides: TGTGCCACCAGCAGAGATCCTAAACGGGCGGAGACCCAGTACTTC.

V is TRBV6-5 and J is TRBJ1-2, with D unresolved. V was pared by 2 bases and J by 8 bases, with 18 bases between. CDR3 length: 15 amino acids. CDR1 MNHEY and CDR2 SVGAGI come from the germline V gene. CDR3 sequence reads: CASSYATDIARGYTF. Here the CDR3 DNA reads TGTGCCAGCAGTTACGCTACCGATATCGCCCGAGGCTACACCTTC.

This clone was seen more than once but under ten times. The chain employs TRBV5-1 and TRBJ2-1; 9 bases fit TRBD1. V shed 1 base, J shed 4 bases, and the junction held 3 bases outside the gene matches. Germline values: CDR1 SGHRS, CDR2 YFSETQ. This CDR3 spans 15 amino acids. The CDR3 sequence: CASSLTGGYYNEQFF. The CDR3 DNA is TGCGCCAGCAGCTTGACAGGGGGCTATTACAATGAGCAGTTCTTC. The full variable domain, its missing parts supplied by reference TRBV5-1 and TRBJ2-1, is KAGVTQTPRYLIKTRGQQVTLSCSPISGHRSVSWYQQTPGQGLQFLFEYFSETQRNKGNFPGRFSGRQFSNSRSEMNVSTLELGDSALYLCASSLTGGYYNEQFFGPGTRLTVL.

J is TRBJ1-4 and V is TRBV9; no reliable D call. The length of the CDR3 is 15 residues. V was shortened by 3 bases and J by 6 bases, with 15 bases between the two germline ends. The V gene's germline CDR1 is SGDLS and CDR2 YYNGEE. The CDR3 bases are TGTGCCAGCAGCGGTAACATTGCCCGGGATGAAAAACTGTTTTTT. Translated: CASSGNIARDEKLFF.

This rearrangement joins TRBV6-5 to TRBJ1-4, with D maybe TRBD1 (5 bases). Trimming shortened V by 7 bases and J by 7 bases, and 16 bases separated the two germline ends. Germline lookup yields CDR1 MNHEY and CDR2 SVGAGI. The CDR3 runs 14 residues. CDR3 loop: CASTPIYGGEKLFF. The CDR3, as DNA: TGTGCCAGCACTCCTATTTATGGGGGTGAAAAACTGTTTTTT.

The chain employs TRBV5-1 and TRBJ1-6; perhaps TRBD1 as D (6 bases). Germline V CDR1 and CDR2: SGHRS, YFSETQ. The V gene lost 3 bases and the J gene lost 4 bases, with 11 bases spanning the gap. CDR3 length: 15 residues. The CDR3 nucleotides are TGCGCCAGCAGCTCCGGGACAAATTATAATTCACCCCTCCACTTT. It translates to CASSSGTNYNSPLHF.

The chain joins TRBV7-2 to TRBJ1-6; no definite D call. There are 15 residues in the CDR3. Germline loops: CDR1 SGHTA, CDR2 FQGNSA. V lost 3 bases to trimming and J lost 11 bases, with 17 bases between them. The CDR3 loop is CASSFGRVPSTPLHF. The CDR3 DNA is TGTGCCAGCAGCTTTGGCCGGGTGCCGTCGACACCCCTCCACTTT.

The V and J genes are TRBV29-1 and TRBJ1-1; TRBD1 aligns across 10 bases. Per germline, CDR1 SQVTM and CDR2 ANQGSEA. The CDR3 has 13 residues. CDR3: CATMTGGFTEAFF. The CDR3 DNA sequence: TGCGCGACGATGACAGGGGGCTTCACTGAAGCTTTCTTT.

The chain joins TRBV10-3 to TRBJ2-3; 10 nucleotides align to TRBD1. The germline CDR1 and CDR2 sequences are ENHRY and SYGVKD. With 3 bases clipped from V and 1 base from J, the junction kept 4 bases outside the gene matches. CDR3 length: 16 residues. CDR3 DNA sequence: TGTGCCATCAGTGACTCCGGGACAGGGGGCACAGATACGCAGTATTTT. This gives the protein CAISDSGTGGTDTQYF.

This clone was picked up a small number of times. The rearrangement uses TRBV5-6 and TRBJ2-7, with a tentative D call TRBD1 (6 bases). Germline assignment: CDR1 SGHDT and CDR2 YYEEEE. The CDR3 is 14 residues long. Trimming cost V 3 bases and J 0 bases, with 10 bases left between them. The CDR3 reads CASSSQGFSYEQYF. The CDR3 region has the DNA TGTGCCAGCAGCTCTCAGGGGTTCTCCTACGAGCAGTACTTC.

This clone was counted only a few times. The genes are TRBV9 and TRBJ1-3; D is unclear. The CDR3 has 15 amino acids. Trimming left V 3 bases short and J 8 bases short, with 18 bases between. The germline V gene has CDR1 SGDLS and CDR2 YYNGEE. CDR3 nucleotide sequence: TGTGCCAGCAGCGACAAGAGGAGCCCTGAGGACACCATATATTTT. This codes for CASSDKRSPEDTIYF.

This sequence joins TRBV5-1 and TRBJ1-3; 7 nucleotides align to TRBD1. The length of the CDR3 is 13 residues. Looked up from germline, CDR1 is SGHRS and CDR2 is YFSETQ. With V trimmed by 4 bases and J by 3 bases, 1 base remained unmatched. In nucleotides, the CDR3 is TGCGCCAGCAGCCAGGGGGATGGAAACACCATATATTTT. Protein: CASSQGDGNTIYF.

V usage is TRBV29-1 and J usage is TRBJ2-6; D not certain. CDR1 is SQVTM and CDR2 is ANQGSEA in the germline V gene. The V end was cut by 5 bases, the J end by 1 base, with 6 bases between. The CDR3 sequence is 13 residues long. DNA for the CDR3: TGCAGCGTTTATAGTTCTGGGGCCAACGTCCTGACTTTC. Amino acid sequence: CSVYSSGANVLTF.